This is a list of T cell receptor beta chains from one sample in a study of molecular identifiers for immune sequencing clone quantification. A single record per CDR3 protein comes from TCRdb applying MiXCR to the PCR reads. This table holds just under 65,000 distinct CDR3 sequences, around a sixth found once. Sequencing was performed on naive CD8+ T cells from blood, with Jurkat cell RNA spiked in. These receptors all come from a human donor in good health. Some libraries in this study had Jurkat cell RNA spiked in. Both conserved end residues are trimmed from each CDR3. Clone size is shown for a subset of rows, as once, few, many or a class of expanded clone.

J,size,V,CDR3
TRBJ1-4,many,TRBV7-9,ASSLPWGLGTNEKLF
TRBJ2-1,many,TRBV7-9,ASSSPLARNEQF
TRBJ1-5,many,TRBV4-1,ASSQENQGEGRQPQH
TRBJ1-4,many,TRBV4-3,ASSQDQGVREKLF
TRBJ2-3,many,TRBV7-9,ASSLTKEASTSLTQY
TRBJ2-1,-,TRBV9,ASSFRTSGSYNEQF
TRBJ1-1,many,TRBV12-3/TRBV12-4,ASSPTMNTEAF
TRBJ2-1,few,TRBV7-9,ASSPGWAINEQF
TRBJ2-1,-,TRBV7-9,GSKLPNTEGNEQF
TRBJ1-1,many,TRBV7-9,ASSSQKTGFAEAF
TRBJ2-7,many,TRBV10-3,AIAEGPDYEQY
TRBJ1-1,many,TRBV29-1,SVERGGAENTEAF
TRBJ1-6,-,TRBV7-8,ASSPPRGVTNSPLH
TRBJ1-1,many,TRBV7-6,AIIGRGTELAEAF
TRBJ1-1,-,TRBV4-1,ASSPQWNTEAF
TRBJ2-7,many,TRBV30,AWSPGWYEQY
TRBJ1-6,-,TRBV5-3,ASSLAGRSPLH
TRBJ1-4,many,TRBV19,ASSMGYNEKLF
TRBJ2-3,many,TRBV2,ASNWDRATDTQY
TRBJ1-2,many,TRBV11-1,ASSLAGRQTQNYT
TRBJ2-4,-,TRBV10-1,ASSESVEPDAAKNIQY
TRBJ2-3,many,TRBV15,ATRPLSGTGRTDTQY